One sample yielded the 10 T cell receptor beta chains listed below, sequenced in a study of regulatory T cells in long-lasting Graves disease. Time point: newly diagnosed GD, antithyroid drugs for less than 3 months. PBMCs were the source of the RNA used for TCR sequencing. Arm-PCR of CDR3 regions and iRepertoire HTBI primers were the basis on which TCR beta libraries were built. One entry per CDR3 protein, called by TCRdb with MiXCR from the multiplex PCR reads. The sample includes roughly 410,000 distinct CDR3 sequences, approximately 16% of them seen just once. A further study also used this sample, focusing on T cells in Graves' hyperthyroidism and ophthalmopathy.

The sequenced sample was peripheral blood mononuclear cells (PBMCs), obtained at new diagnosis, from a patient treated with antithyroid drugs. These receptors were collected from a woman aged 40 to 50 with Graves disease.

The chain recombines TRBV12-3 or TRBV12-4 with TRBJ2-4; D might be TRBD1 (5 bases). Trimming took 5 bases from V and 4 from J, leaving 12 bases between them. This CDR3 is 14 amino acids long. CDR3 nucleotides: TGTGCCAGCAGTCAGACAGATGGAAAAAACATTCAGTACTTC. This encodes CASSQTDGKNIQYF.

This clonotype was counted ten times or more. The V gene is TRBV12-3 or TRBV12-4, the J gene TRBJ1-5; TRBD1 matches at 8 bases. The ends lost 5 bases at V and 4 bases at J; junction bases unmatched: 4. The CDR3 has 14 amino acids. As DNA, the CDR3 is TGTGCCAGCAGTCCGACAGGGGTAAATCAGCCCCAGCATTTT. Protein: CASSPTGVNQPQHF.

This clonotype was found a few times. The rearrangement joins TRBV5-1 to TRBJ2-1; D uncertain. CDR1 is SGHRS, CDR2 YFSETQ, per germline. The CDR3 covers 16 residues. Trimming removed 0 bases from V and 3 bases from J, with 13 bases in between. CDR3 sequence reads: CASSLGIQSSYNEQFF. CDR3 DNA sequence: TGCGCCAGCAGCTTGGGAATTCAATCTAGCTACAATGAGCAGTTCTTC.

This clonotype showed up just a few times. The V gene is TRBV10-3, the J gene TRBJ1-4; D unclear. The CDR3 covers 14 residues. The V end lost 4 bases, the J end lost 5 bases, and 11 bases lay between the germline ends. Looked up from germline, CDR1 is ENHRY and CDR2 is SYGVKD. The CDR3, as DNA: TGTGCCATCAGTGCTGGGGTAGGAAATGAAAAACTGTTTTTT. This encodes CAISAGVGNEKLFF.

This clonotype was seen repeatedly, ten times or more. One end of the junction is discordant with germline, which a read error may explain. The rearrangement links TRBV20-1 to TRBJ2-4, with 7 bases that match TRBD1. This CDR3 comprises 16 residues. Germline lookup yields CDR1 DFQATT and CDR2 SNEGSKA (reference sequence). The chain's CDR3 is CSARARGRLAKNIQYF. CDR3 in DNA: TGCAGTGCGAGAGCCAGGGGGAGATTAGCCAAAAACATTCAGTACTTC.

Turning to this clonotype: A far larger clone is one base from this, pointing to a likely read error. The chain uses TRBV2 and TRBJ2-5; TRBD2 agrees at 8 bases. The J call may not be correct, given that the DNA end is closer to TRBJ2-1. This CDR3 has 14 amino acids. Germline V gene sequence: CDR1 SNHLY, CDR2 FYNNEI. CDR3: CASRGGFSSYEQFF. DNA of the CDR3: TGTGCCAGCCGGGGGGGATTTAGCTCCTACGAGCAGTTCTTC.

The chain carries TRBV20-1 and TRBJ2-7; D is unclear. CDR3 length equals 13 residues. Germline values: CDR1 DFQATT, CDR2 SNEGSKA (reference sequence). Trimming took off 4 bases at V and 0 bases at J, with 10 bases between the two ends. The CDR3: CSAKQQGSYEQYF. The CDR3 DNA reads as TGCAGTGCTAAACAACAAGGCTCCTACGAGCAGTACTTC.

Many counts were recorded for this clonotype. The gene calls are TRBV11-1 and TRBJ2-2; D not certain. Deletions cut 6 bases from V and 4 bases from J, with 6 bases between. The CDR3 has 12 residues. Per the germline V gene, CDR1 is SGHAT and CDR2 is FQDESV (reference sequence). CDR3 in DNA: TGTGCCAGCAGAACCCGCACCGGGGAGCTGTTTTTT. Residues: CASRTRTGELFF.

V usage is TRBV7-9 and J usage is TRBJ2-7; 8 nucleotides align to TRBD1. Trimming took 1 base from V and 3 from J; bases not matched to a gene: 5. The germline gives CDR1 SEHNR, CDR2 FQNEAQ (reference sequence). The CDR3 is made up of 15 amino acids. The DNA for the CDR3 is TGTGCCAGCAGCTTAGTCAGGGGGCCGGACTACGAGCAGTACTTC. It translates to CASSLVRGPDYEQYF. The variable domain in full, with the rest retrieved from reference TRBV7-9 and TRBJ2-7, is DTGVSQNPRHKITKRGQNVTFRCDPISEHNRLYWYRQTLGQGPEFLTYFQNEAQLEKSRLLSDRFSAERPKGSFSTLEIQRTEQGDSAMYLCASSLVRGPDYEQYFGPGTRLTVT.

This clonotype was observed many times. The V gene is TRBV5-1, the J gene TRBJ1-6, with D possibly being TRBD1 (5 bases). The V end was cut by 1 base, the J end by 7 bases, with 15 bases between. The CDR3 is 16 residues long. Germline CDR1 is SGHRS and CDR2 is YFSETQ. The CDR3 DNA reads as TGCGCCAGCAGCTTGTCGGGAGACAGTGGGAATTCACCCCTCCACTTT. Translating gives CASSLSGDSGNSPLHF.